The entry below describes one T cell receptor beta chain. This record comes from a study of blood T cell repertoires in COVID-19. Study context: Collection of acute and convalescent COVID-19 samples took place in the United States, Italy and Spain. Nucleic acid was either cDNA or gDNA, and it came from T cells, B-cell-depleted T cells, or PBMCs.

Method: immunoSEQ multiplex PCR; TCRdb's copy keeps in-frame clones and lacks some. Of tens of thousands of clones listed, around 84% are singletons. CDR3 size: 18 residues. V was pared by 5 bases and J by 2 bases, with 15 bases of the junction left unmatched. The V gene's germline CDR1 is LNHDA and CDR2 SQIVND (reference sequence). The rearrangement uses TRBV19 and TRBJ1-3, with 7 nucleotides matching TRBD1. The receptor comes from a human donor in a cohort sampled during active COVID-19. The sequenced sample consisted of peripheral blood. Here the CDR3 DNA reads TGTGCCAGTAGTCTCCCGGGACAGCCAATTCATGCTGGAAACACCATATATTTT. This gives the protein CASSLPGQPIHAGNTIYF.